This entry features one T cell receptor beta chain sequence. V was cut by 1 base and J by 1 base, with 10 bases left in between. The CDR3 contains 16 residues. The germline CDR1 and CDR2 sequences are LGHDT and YNNKEL (reference sequence). Per the original data handling: The assay estimated nucleated cells by amplifying reference gene primers. Generated by immunoSEQ multiplex PCR, the TCRdb table keeps only in-frame clones and is missing some. V, J and clone size reflect that table, while D and trimming were determined from the DNA. The table records about 300,000 clones, 65% to 90% of them present only once. The entry originates in a study of blood T cell repertoires in COVID-19. Background on the study: Collection of acute and convalescent COVID-19 samples took place in the United States, Italy and Spain. The cDNA or gDNA used as material had been derived from T cells, B-cell-depleted T cells, or PBMCs.

The specimen was peripheral blood. This chain joins TRBV3-1 (or the pseudogene TRBV3-2) and TRBJ2-2; D is unresolved. The TCR originated in a human donor in a cohort sampled during active COVID-19. CDR3 residues: CASSQGWQLNTGELFF. The CDR3 coding sequence is TGTGCCAGCAGCCAAGGTTGGCAGTTGAACACCGGGGAGCTGTTTTTT.